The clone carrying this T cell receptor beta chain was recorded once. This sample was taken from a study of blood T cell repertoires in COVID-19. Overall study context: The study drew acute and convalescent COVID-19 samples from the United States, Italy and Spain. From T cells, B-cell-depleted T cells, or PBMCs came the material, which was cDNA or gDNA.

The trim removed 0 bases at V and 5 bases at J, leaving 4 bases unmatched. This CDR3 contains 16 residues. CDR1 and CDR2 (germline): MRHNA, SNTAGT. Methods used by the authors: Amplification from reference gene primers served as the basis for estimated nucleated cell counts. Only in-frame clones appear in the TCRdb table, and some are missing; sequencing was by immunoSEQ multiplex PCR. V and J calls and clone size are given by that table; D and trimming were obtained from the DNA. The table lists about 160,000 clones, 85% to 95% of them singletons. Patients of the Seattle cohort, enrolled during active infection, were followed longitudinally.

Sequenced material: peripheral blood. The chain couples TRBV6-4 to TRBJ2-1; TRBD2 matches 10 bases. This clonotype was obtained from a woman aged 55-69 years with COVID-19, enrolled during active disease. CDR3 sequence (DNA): TGTGCCAGCAGTGACTCTGCTAGCGGGGGAAACAATGAGCAGTTCTTC. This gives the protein CASSDSASGGNNEQFF.